This entry features one TCR beta chain sequence. This clonotype turned up a few times. This receptor's antigen is unknown. There are no base qualities to consult, and no much larger clone falls within one base. This sample is part of a study of patients and donors after allogeneic stem cell transplantation (dated by TCRdb to 2018 to 2020). V gives up 4 bases and J gives up 4 bases, and the segment between their germline ends measures 13 bases. Including cysteine and phenylalanine, the CDR3 has 15 amino acids. The read is trimmed to its CDR3 DNA, 45 bases read in frame from base 1. Based on the germline V gene, the CDR1 and CDR2 sequences are MNHNS and SASEGT. Libraries were constructed by RT-PCR. This sample was sequenced with a NextSeq 550. TCRdb reprocessed the public reads (quality trimming at Q25 with fastp, clone calling with MiXCR) and kept in-frame beta chains. Merged by CDR3 protein, the rows form single entries marked with the most common genes and DNA. The sample table records 390,000 or so distinct CDR3 sequences; around 15% of these occur just once. The ten largest account for around 6.8% of the sample.

Sequencing input: blood, either unsorted or a sorted T cell fraction (not recorded which). Recombination joined TRBV6-1 with TRBJ2-2; a tentative D call is TRBD1 (6 bases match). The sequence was obtained from a human donor who was either an allogeneic HSCT recipient or a stem cell or donor lymphocyte infusion donor (not recorded which). It is not recorded whose cells these are; they may come from a transplant donor. DNA sequence: TGTGCCAGCAGTGGTAGCAGGGGCCCCACCGGGGAGCTGTTTTTT. This sequence encodes CASSGSRGPTGELFF.